One and the same sample provided the 19 T cell receptor beta chains below, sequenced in a study of siplizumab effects on memory and regulatory T cells. Clones were sequenced by immunoSEQ multiplex PCR, and TCRdb holds only the in-frame ones, with some missing. The table shows 90,000 to 95,000 clones, with 95% to 97% occurring only once. Material for sequencing was naive CD4+ T cells sorted from blood. The receptors come from a human donor in good health.

This chain links TRBV11-2 with TRBJ1-1, with D maybe TRBD1 (5 bases). Trimming shortened V by 5 bases and J by 5 bases, and 18 bases separated the two germline ends. From germline, CDR1 is SGHAT and CDR2 FQNNGV. This CDR3 is 15 amino acids long. The CDR3 DNA reads TGTGCCAGCAGCCCCTCCGGGGGGGTGGGTACTGAAGCTTTCTTT. Its protein product is CASSPSGGVGTEAFF. The whole variable domain, remainder taken from reference TRBV11-2 and TRBJ1-1, is EAGVAQSPRYKIIEKRQSVAFWCNPISGHATLYWYQQILGQGPKLLIQFQNNGVVDDSQLPKDRFSAERLKGVDSTLKIQPAKLEDSAVYLCASSPSGGVGTEAFFGQGTRLTVV.

The genes are TRBV27 and TRBJ1-5; D is perhaps TRBD1 (5 bases). Between the trimmed V and J ends, which lost 7 bases and 0 bases, there was a span of 13 bases. This CDR3 is built from 15 residues. Germline values: CDR1 MNHEY, CDR2 SMNVEV (reference sequence). As DNA, the CDR3 is TGTGCCAGCAACCCGAGGGGCTCTAGCAATCAGCCCCAGCATTTT. Its protein is CASNPRGSSNQPQHF.

V and J are TRBV18 and TRBJ2-2; 9 nucleotides agree with TRBD1. CDR3 length: 16 amino acids. Germline V gene lookup returns CDR1 KGHSH and CDR2 LQKENI. V was pared by 2 bases and J by 7 bases, with 8 bases of the junction left unmatched. CDR3: CASSPFTGGAVGELFF. The CDR3 nucleotides are TGTGCCAGCTCACCATTTACAGGGGGCGCCGTCGGGGAGCTGTTTTTT.

Here the CDR3 DNA reads TGCGCCAGCAGCCAAGCTTCCTCCTACGCAGGGGAGCTGTTTTTT. The encoded protein is CASSQASSYAGELFF. The rearrangement uses TRBV4-1 and TRBJ2-2; D is uncertain. The V end was cut by 1 base, the J end by 8 bases, with 14 bases between. Per germline, CDR1 MGHRA and CDR2 YSYEKL. This CDR3 has 15 amino acids.

The rearrangement uses TRBV5-3 and TRBJ1-6; no firm D call. TRBV5-3 is an ORF, and what it does is uncertain. The CDR3 is 11 residues long. The ends were cut back, 4 bases at V and 11 bases at J, with 7 bases in the middle. CDR3 loop: CARSGLAPLHF. The CDR3 nucleotides read TGTGCCAGAAGCGGCTTGGCACCCCTCCACTTT.

V gene TRBV19 combines with J gene TRBJ2-7; 9 bases line up with TRBD2. Unmatched junction bases numbered 3, after V lost 7 bases and J lost 2 bases. Germline V gene sequence: CDR1 LNHDA, CDR2 SQIVND (reference sequence). This CDR3 is 13 amino acids long. This CDR3 is CASKERGAYEQYF. CDR3 coding DNA: TGTGCCAGTAAGGAGCGGGGGGCCTACGAGCAGTACTTC.

This chain joins TRBV25-1 and TRBJ2-5; 9 bases line up with TRBD1. This CDR3 has 16 residues. The germline V gene has CDR1 MGHDK and CDR2 SYGVNS. J lost 1 base, V lost 5 bases, and 8 bases had no gene match. The CDR3 region is CASSPPVGQGQETQYF. For the CDR3, the DNA is TGTGCCAGCAGTCCCCCGGTGGGACAGGGCCAAGAGACCCAGTACTTC.

The J gene is TRBJ2-5, the V gene TRBV5-1; a weak D match, TRBD2 (7 bases). The assigned J gene may be wrong: the sequence end matches TRBJ2-7 better. The CDR3 is made up of 19 amino acids. Germline loops: CDR1 SGHRS, CDR2 YFSETQ. The CDR3 DNA is TGCGCCAGCAGCCCCTACTCGTCACCCAGGGGAGGGTATTCTTACGAGCAGTACTTC. The encoded protein is CASSPYSSPRGGYSYEQYF.

J is TRBJ2-1 and V is TRBV4-2, with TRBD2 matching 9 bases. Looked up from germline, CDR1 is LGHNA and CDR2 is YNFKEQ. This CDR3 is 18 amino acids long. Trimming cost V 0 bases and J 7 bases; bases outside gene matches: 13. DNA for the CDR3: TGTGCCAGCAGCCAAGAGTTCCGAGCGGGGGGTCTGTATAATGAGCAGTTCTTC. It encodes CASSQEFRAGGLYNEQFF.

The rearrangement links TRBV10-3 to TRBJ2-3; D is perhaps TRBD1 (6 bases). The CDR3 sequence is 14 residues long. V lost 6 bases to trimming and J lost 1 base, with 11 bases between them. Germline assignment: CDR1 ENHRY and CDR2 SYGVKD. For the CDR3, the DNA is TGTGCCATCAGAGGGACACCAGGCACAGATACGCAGTATTTT. Its translation is CAIRGTPGTDTQYF.

This clone turned up a few times. The V gene is TRBV5-1, the J gene TRBJ1-1; TRBD1 agrees at 7 bases. V was pared by 1 base and J by 4 bases, with 4 bases of the junction left unmatched. CDR1 and CDR2 (germline): SGHRS, YFSETQ. The CDR3 covers 14 residues. CDR3 in DNA: TGCGCCAGCAGCTTGACAGGGGCAATCACTGAAGCTTTCTTT. Protein sequence: CASSLTGAITEAFF.

This clone was detected only once. The chain carries TRBV7-3 and TRBJ2-1; 8 bases match TRBD1. CDR3 length: 16 amino acids. J lost 6 bases, V lost 0 bases, and 7 bases had no gene match. Per germline, CDR1 SGHTA and CDR2 FQGTGA. This CDR3 is CASSLTGQGFFNEQFF. The CDR3 DNA is TGTGCCAGCAGCTTAACTGGACAGGGTTTTTTCAATGAGCAGTTCTTC.

The chain carries TRBV6-5 and TRBJ1-1; tentative D call: TRBD1 (6 bases). Germline V gene data show CDR1 as MNHEY and CDR2 as SVGAGI. The CDR3 contains 13 residues. V was trimmed by 6 bases and J by 1 base, leaving 9 bases between them. This CDR3 reads CASSLQGNTEAFF. The CDR3, as DNA: TGTGCCAGCAGCCTACAGGGGAACACTGAAGCTTTCTTT.

The chain joins TRBV29-1 to TRBJ1-5; D is ambiguous. Germline V lookup: CDR1 SQVTM, CDR2 ANQGSEA. V lost 7 bases to trimming and J lost 3 bases, with 13 bases between them. The length of the CDR3 is 13 residues. The CDR3 DNA reads as TGCAGCGCAGCACCAGCCCCCAATCAGCCCCAGCATTTT. This encodes CSAAPAPNQPQHF.

This clone appeared once. The J gene is TRBJ2-5, the V gene TRBV4-1; D is undetermined. The V end lost 0 bases, the J end lost 4 bases, and 12 bases lay between the germline ends. Germline loops: CDR1 MGHRA, CDR2 YSYEKL. The CDR3 has 15 amino acids. CDR3 sequence: CASSQDIWSAETQYF. The CDR3 region has the DNA TGCGCCAGCAGCCAAGATATCTGGTCGGCAGAGACCCAGTACTTC.

A single count supports this clone. The rearrangement links TRBV15 to TRBJ1-2; no reliable D call. V was cut by 1 base and J by 2 bases, with 8 bases left in between. Germline assignment: CDR1 LNHNV and CDR2 YYDKDF (reference sequence). The CDR3 is made up of 14 amino acids. Here the CDR3 DNA reads TGTGCCACCAGCAGAGTGGCAAACAACTATGGCTACACCTTC. Translated: CATSRVANNYGYTF.

The rearrangement joins TRBV6-5 to TRBJ1-1, with TRBD1 as a possible D gene (5 bases). Germline CDR1 is MNHEY and CDR2 is SVGAGI. This CDR3 has 12 residues. Deletions cut 6 bases from V and 6 bases from J, with 11 bases between. CDR3 amino acids: CASSFDRSEAFF. The CDR3 DNA is TGTGCCAGCAGCTTTGACAGATCTGAAGCTTTCTTT.

V and J are TRBV12-5 and TRBJ1-5; 12 bases line up with TRBD1. The CDR3 contains 15 residues. Germline CDR1 reads LGHNT; CDR2 reads FRNRAP. V shed 6 bases, J shed 3 bases, and the junction held 3 bases outside the gene matches. The CDR3 here is CASGLGQGANQPQHF. CDR3 DNA: TGTGCTAGTGGCCTGGGACAGGGGGCCAATCAGCCCCAGCATTTT.

V and J are TRBV27 and TRBJ1-5, with D possibly matching TRBD1 (5 bases). CDR3 length: 15 residues. The germline V and J ends were trimmed by 5 bases and 2 bases, with 13 bases remaining between them. Germline loops: CDR1 MNHEY, CDR2 SMNVEV (reference sequence). The CDR3 reads CASSLRRVGNQPQHF. DNA of the CDR3: TGTGCCAGCAGTCTCCGCAGGGTAGGCAATCAGCCCCAGCATTTT.